This T cell receptor beta chain was observed in a study of cytomegalovirus exposure and HLA in healthy donors. Study-level points and caveats: Reports credit the classifier with highly specific, highly sensitive diagnosis of cytomegalovirus status.

Germline V gene lookup returns CDR1 MNHEY and CDR2 SVGAGI. The CDR3 spans 14 residues. V was cut by 6 bases and J by 1 base, with 11 bases left in between. Profiled with immunoSEQ multiplex PCR; TCRdb holds only in-frame clones, not every one. The sample yields approximately 230,000 clones, approximately 84% seen once. This clone was observed a single time. Its specificity is not known. Material for sequencing was PBMCs. This TCR derives from a man between 18 and 35 years old in good health and CMV-seropositive. The J gene is TRBJ2-3, the V gene TRBV6-5, with D possibly being TRBD2 (6 bases). CDR3 coding DNA: TGTGCCAGCAGCCATCGGAGGGGCACAGATACGCAGTATTTT. It is translated as CASSHRRGTDTQYF.